This passage covers 8 T cell receptor beta chains from one sample sequenced in a study of blood T cell repertoires in COVID-19. Profiling relied on immunoSEQ multiplex PCR, and the TCRdb table lists in-frame clones only, not all of them. Here the sample spans 150,000 to 200,000 clones, approximately 86% being singletons. Material: peripheral blood. These receptors all come from a man between 45 and 60 years old with active or convalescent COVID-19.

The rearrangement links TRBV19 to TRBJ1-5; weak D call: TRBD1 (5 bases). The CDR3 runs to 17 residues. Germline lookup yields CDR1 LNHDA and CDR2 SQIVND (reference sequence). Trimming took off 7 bases at V and 1 base at J, with 20 bases between the two ends. CDR3 sequence: CASTQLSGKGSNQPQHF. CDR3 DNA: TGTGCCAGTACCCAACTTTCAGGGAAGGGGAGCAATCAGCCCCAGCATTTT. The variable domain in full, completed from reference TRBV19 and TRBJ1-5, reads DGGITQSPKYLFRKEGQNVTLSCEQNLNHDAMYWYRQDPGQGLRLIYYSQIVNDFQKGDIAEGYSVSREKKESFPLTVTSAQKNPTAFYLCASTQLSGKGSNQPQHFGDGTRLSIL.

The chain has TRBV20-1 and TRBJ1-1, with D perhaps matching TRBD1 (6 bases). V gave up 4 bases and J gave up 11 bases, with 14 bases separating them. The length of the CDR3 is 11 residues. In germline, CDR1 is DFQATT, CDR2 SNEGSKA (reference sequence). The CDR3 DNA is TGCAGTGCTAATACAGGGATCTTTGCTTTCTTT. It specifies CSANTGIFAFF.

The chain has TRBV6-5 and TRBJ2-5; 9 bases map to TRBD1. CDR1 is MNHEY and CDR2 is SVGAGI in the germline V gene. The CDR3 has 13 amino acids. The junction had 4 bases not matched to a gene; V was cut back by 6 bases and J by 5 bases. In DNA form, the CDR3 reads TGTGCCAGCAGCAGGGACAGGGTTGAGACCCAGTACTTC. Translation gives CASSRDRVETQYF.

The V gene is TRBV5-1, the J gene TRBJ2-3, with TRBD1 identical over 10 bases. CDR1 and CDR2 (germline): SGHRS, YFSETQ. With V trimmed by 5 bases and J by 4 bases, 10 bases remained unmatched. This CDR3 is 16 amino acids long. This CDR3 is CASRGPGTGVADTQYF. The CDR3, as DNA: TGCGCCAGCAGGGGTCCTGGGACAGGGGTGGCAGATACGCAGTATTTT.

V gene TRBV6-2 or TRBV6-3 combines with J gene TRBJ1-2; D might be TRBD1 (6 bases). Germline CDR1 is MNHEY and CDR2 is SVGEGT. Trimming shortened V by 5 bases and J by 6 bases, and 10 bases separated the two germline ends. This CDR3 contains 12 residues. CDR3 region: CASSDTGNGYTF. The CDR3 bases are TGTGCCAGCAGTGACACAGGGAATGGCTACACCTTC.

J is TRBJ2-1 and V is TRBV24-1; no clear D gene. Germline V lookup: CDR1 KGHDR, CDR2 SFDVKD. There are 14 residues in the CDR3. The germline V and J ends were trimmed by 5 bases and 7 bases, with 14 bases remaining between them. DNA for the CDR3: TGTGCCACCAGTGGCGGCGTTGTACGGAATGAGCAGTTCTTC. Amino acids: CATSGGVVRNEQFF.

The chain carries TRBV28 and TRBJ2-3; 11 bases agree with TRBD2. Germline CDR1 and CDR2: MDHEN and SYDVKM. V was clipped by 7 bases and J by 5 bases; unmatched bases: 8. This CDR3 is 15 amino acids long. The CDR3 nucleotides are TGTGCCAGCATTCCTACGGGACTAGCGGTAGATACGCAGTATTTT. It yields the protein CASIPTGLAVDTQYF.

V gene TRBV2 combines with J gene TRBJ2-5, with D uncertain. The CDR3 length is 14 residues. The ends were cut back, 1 base at V and 5 bases at J, with 11 bases in the middle. Germline CDR1 is SNHLY and CDR2 is FYNNEI. The CDR3 loop is CASSEGLVRETQYF. The CDR3 DNA reads as TGTGCCAGCAGTGAAGGGCTAGTACGGGAGACCCAGTACTTC.